One sample yielded the 29 T cell receptor beta chains listed below, sequenced in a study of shared clonotypes between healthy human individuals (dated by TCRdb to the early 2020s). For the CD8 naive samples, CD45RO-negative cells were positively selected for CCR7, yielding a CD45RA+CCR7+ population from which TemRA cells were excluded. Receptors were amplified or captured by the immunoSEQ multiplex PCR assay. The clones in this table, taken by TCRdb from immuneACCESS, are in-frame only. Not every clone is retained; where verified, under half of the shortfall comes from an unresolved V gene, and the cause of the rest is unknown. The sample table holds some 2.1 million clones, of which 85% to 95% were seen once. 0.85% to 1.3% of the sample is held by the ten biggest clonotypes. Sequencing used naive CD8+ T cells sorted from blood. The intended sense of this specimen's cell subset or site label: CD45RA+CCR7+. These receptors originate from a man aged 18 to 29 in good health.

This clone has only one observation. This chain uses TRBV29-1 with TRBJ2-1, with TRBD2 matching 9 bases. The V gene's germline CDR1 is SQVTM and CDR2 ANQGSEA. The CDR3 covers 14 residues. After removal of 4 bases from V and 7 bases from J, the junction contained 8 bases not matched to a gene. In DNA, the CDR3 is TGCAGCGTTGCTGGACTAGCGCAGTCTAATGAGCAGTTCTTC. Its translation is CSVAGLAQSNEQFF.

V usage is TRBV28 and J usage is TRBJ2-7; 8 positions match TRBD1. CDR3 size: 15 residues. The V gene end was trimmed by 4 bases and the J gene end by 4 bases; junction bases not matched to a gene: 9. The germline V gene encodes CDR1 MDHEN and CDR2 SYDVKM. DNA of the CDR3: TGTGCCAGCAGTTGGCTCCGGACAGGGTTATACGAGCAGTACTTC. It is translated as CASSWLRTGLYEQYF.

Regarding this clone: This sample includes further DNA sequences coding for the same CDR3. J is TRBJ2-7 and V is TRBV9; D uncertain. This CDR3 comprises 14 residues. V lost 0 bases to trimming and J lost 4 bases, with 11 bases between them. Germline V gene data show CDR1 as SGDLS and CDR2 as YYNGEE. CDR3 coding DNA: TGTGCCAGCAGCGTAGCTGGGGAAGGTTACGAGCAGTACTTC. Protein: CASSVAGEGYEQYF. Supplemented by reference TRBV9 and TRBJ2-7, the full variable domain reads DSGVTQTPKHLITATGQRVTLRCSPRSGDLSVYWYQQSLDQGLQFLIQYYNGEERAKGNILERFSAQQFPDLHSELNLSSLELGDSALYFCASSVAGEGYEQYFGPGTRLTVT.

CDR3 nucleotides: TGCGCCAGCGGGCAGCCCCAGCATTTT. Its translation: CASGQPQHF. This chain joins TRBV10-2 and TRBJ1-5; no clear D. In germline, CDR1 is WSHSY, CDR2 SAAADI. This CDR3 is 9 amino acids long. V was clipped by 8 bases and J by 7 bases, with 3 bases between them.

The gene calls are TRBV7-9 and TRBJ1-2; the match to TRBD1 covers 9 bases. This CDR3 is built from 15 residues. CDR1 is SEHNR and CDR2 is FQNEAQ in the germline V gene (reference sequence). Trimming took 5 bases from V and 2 from J; bases not matched to a gene: 6. The CDR3 region is CASSLRTGENYGYTF. CDR3 DNA: TGTGCCAGCAGCCTAAGGACAGGGGAAAACTATGGCTACACCTTC.

This chain connects TRBV6-5 to TRBJ2-1; 8 bases fit TRBD2. Trimming cost V 0 bases and J 4 bases; bases outside gene matches: 5. CDR3 length: 16 residues. The V gene's germline CDR1 is MNHEY and CDR2 SVGAGI. The CDR3 region has the DNA TGTGCCAGCAGTTACTCGAGTAGCGGGACTTACAATGAGCAGTTCTTC. Residues: CASSYSSSGTYNEQFF.

The CDR3 loop is CASSRGLHNEQFF. The CDR3 DNA reads as TGTGCCAGCAGTCGGGGACTGCACAATGAGCAGTTCTTC. The gene calls are TRBV2 and TRBJ2-1; possibly TRBD2 for D (6 bases). Germline V gene data show CDR1 as SNHLY and CDR2 as FYNNEI. Trimming shortened V by 5 bases and J by 5 bases, and 10 bases separated the two germline ends. The CDR3 totals 13 residues.

The chain uses TRBV9 and TRBJ2-3; D is unresolved. Trimming removed 3 bases from V and 4 bases from J, with 12 bases in between. The CDR3 sequence is 14 residues long. The V gene's germline CDR1 is SGDLS and CDR2 YYNGEE. CDR3 nucleotide sequence: TGTGCCAGCAGCGAGGCCGACCTAGCAGATACGCAGTATTTT. Protein: CASSEADLADTQYF.

Details on this clone: This CDR3 is also generated by other DNA sequences in the sample. The J gene is TRBJ2-7, the V gene TRBV27, with D perhaps being TRBD1 or TRBD2 (5 bases each). The CDR3 totals 13 residues. Trimming took off 5 bases at V and 2 bases at J, with 10 bases between the two ends. CDR1 is MNHEY, CDR2 SMNVEV, per germline (reference sequence). The CDR3 loop reads CASSTGPAYEQYF. In nucleotides, the CDR3 is TGTGCCAGCAGTACGGGACCAGCCTACGAGCAGTACTTC.

V usage is TRBV9 and J usage is TRBJ2-2, with 8 positions matching TRBD2. J gave up 1 base and V 4 bases, and 9 bases lay outside the gene matches. CDR1 is SGDLS, CDR2 YYNGEE, per germline. This CDR3 region has 17 residues. CDR3 DNA sequence: TGTGCCAGCAGCTTAGAACTAGCGGCCCAGAACACCGGGGAGCTGTTTTTT. Amino acid sequence: CASSLELAAQNTGELFF.

V and J are TRBV9 and TRBJ1-4; D is unresolved. Trimming took 0 bases from V and 8 from J, leaving 14 bases between them. Germline loops: CDR1 SGDLS, CDR2 YYNGEE. The CDR3 extends over 15 amino acids. The CDR3: CASSVATTGGEKLFF. CDR3 DNA sequence: TGTGCCAGCAGCGTAGCTACGACGGGTGGGGAAAAACTGTTTTTT.

This clone has just one count. The chain joins TRBV11-2 to TRBJ1-1; 7 nucleotides agree with TRBD1. The CDR3 totals 15 residues. The germline gives CDR1 SGHAT, CDR2 FQNNGV. Unmatched junction bases numbered 5, after V lost 4 bases and J lost 0 bases. The CDR3 sequence: CASSSGTELNTEAFF. The DNA for the CDR3 is TGTGCCAGCAGCTCTGGGACAGAATTGAACACTGAAGCTTTCTTT.

V gene TRBV11-2 combines with J gene TRBJ2-7; no clear D gene. V was cut by 3 bases and J by 2 bases, with 8 bases left in between. Germline CDR1 is SGHAT and CDR2 is FQNNGV. This CDR3 region has 13 residues. The CDR3 loop reads CASSFTVTYEQYF. DNA of the CDR3: TGTGCCAGCAGCTTCACGGTAACCTACGAGCAGTACTTC.

This clone was found once. The rearrangement links TRBV2 to TRBJ2-7, with 14 bases lining up with TRBD2. The CDR3 length is 18 residues. V lost 0 bases and J lost 4; bases outside the gene matches: 8. CDR1 is SNHLY, CDR2 FYNNEI, per germline. As DNA, the CDR3 is TGTGCCAGCAGTGAAGCAAGTAGACTAGCGGGAGGGGGGTACGAGCAGTACTTC. Its protein product is CASSEASRLAGGGYEQYF.

This sequence joins TRBV4-1 and TRBJ2-7, with 7 bases that match TRBD1. The CDR3 is made up of 17 amino acids. Trimming cost V 0 bases and J 1 base; bases outside gene matches: 9. In germline, CDR1 is MGHRA, CDR2 YSYEKL. CDR3: CASSQDIYRGRSYEQYF. The CDR3 DNA sequence: TGCGCCAGCAGCCAAGATATCTACAGGGGAAGATCCTACGAGCAGTACTTC.

V is TRBV4-2 and J is TRBJ2-1, with 7 bases matching TRBD2. The junction had 16 bases not matched to a gene; V was cut back by 1 base and J by 4 bases. The CDR3 is 19 amino acids. Germline lookup yields CDR1 LGHNA and CDR2 YNFKEQ. Here the CDR3 DNA reads TGTGCCAGCAGCCAAGTCCCCCTACCTCTAGCGGCCTTATACAATGAGCAGTTCTTC. Translated, it gives CASSQVPLPLAALYNEQFF.

V is TRBV11-2 and J is TRBJ2-7; tentatively, D is TRBD2 (6 bases). CDR3 length: 16 residues. Trimming stripped 2 bases from V and 3 bases from J, with 17 bases between. Germline V lookup: CDR1 SGHAT, CDR2 FQNNGV. The CDR3 is CASSLHGGADYYEQYF. DNA of the CDR3: TGTGCCAGCAGCTTACATGGAGGGGCCGACTACTACGAGCAGTACTTC.

V is TRBV5-5 and J is TRBJ1-2; a weak D match, TRBD1 (5 bases). CDR3 length equals 15 residues. Germline V gene sequence: CDR1 SGHKS, CDR2 YYEKEE (reference sequence). V was trimmed by 1 base and J by 2 bases, leaving 12 bases between them. The DNA for the CDR3 is TGTGCCAGCAGCTTGCTGGCCAGGGCGAACTATGGCTACACCTTC. This codes for CASSLLARANYGYTF.

J is TRBJ2-1 and V is TRBV9; TRBD2 is a possible D gene (6 bases). The germline CDR1 and CDR2 sequences are SGDLS and YYNGEE. Trimming removed 3 bases from V and 9 bases from J, with 19 bases in between. This CDR3 region has 15 residues. This CDR3 is CASSGGDVGLTEQFF. The CDR3 DNA reads as TGTGCCAGCAGCGGGGGGGACGTCGGTCTTACTGAGCAGTTCTTC.

The genes are TRBV6-1 and TRBJ2-1, with 7 bases identical to TRBD1. The junction had 3 bases not matched to a gene; V was cut back by 4 bases and J by 0 bases. The germline V gene has CDR1 MNHNS and CDR2 SASEGT. This CDR3 has 15 amino acids. The CDR3: CASSVDRNSYNEQFF. The CDR3 DNA reads as TGTGCCAGCAGTGTGGACAGGAACTCCTACAATGAGCAGTTCTTC.

The chain is built from TRBV9 and TRBJ2-1, with 9 bases aligning to TRBD1. Trimming removed 3 bases from V and 6 bases from J; junction bases left unmatched: 4. This CDR3 is 14 amino acids long. Germline values: CDR1 SGDLS, CDR2 YYNGEE. This CDR3 reads CASSGDRVGNEQFF. The CDR3 DNA is TGTGCCAGCAGCGGGGACAGGGTAGGCAATGAGCAGTTCTTC.

This chain uses TRBV5-1 with TRBJ1-2, with TRBD1 matching over 8 bases. The CDR3 has 16 residues. V dropped 1 base and J dropped 5; count of bases not matched to a gene: 10. The germline CDR1 and CDR2 sequences are SGHRS and YFSETQ. The CDR3, as DNA: TGCGCCAGCAGCTTGCAGGACAGGGCTTCCGGATATGGCTACACCTTC. Translating gives CASSLQDRASGYGYTF.

The rearrangement uses TRBV10-3 and TRBJ2-1; 9 nucleotides match TRBD1. The CDR3 sequence is 12 residues long. V trimming: 5 bases; J trimming: 9 bases; junction bases outside the gene matches: 2. Germline CDR1 is ENHRY and CDR2 is SYGVKD. The CDR3 protein is CAISTGGGEQFF. In nucleotides, the CDR3 is TGTGCCATCAGTACAGGGGGCGGTGAGCAGTTCTTC.

V gene TRBV9 combines with J gene TRBJ2-1, with TRBD2 as a possible D gene (6 bases). Germline V gene sequence: CDR1 SGDLS, CDR2 YYNGEE. Trimming shortened V by 0 bases and J by 6 bases, and 10 bases separated the two germline ends. The length of the CDR3 is 14 residues. The CDR3 here is CASSVGGGANEQFF. In DNA form, the CDR3 reads TGTGCCAGCAGCGTAGGGGGAGGCGCCAATGAGCAGTTCTTC.

The chain links TRBV19 to TRBJ1-1, with D uncertain. The germline V and J ends were trimmed by 2 bases and 8 bases, with 12 bases remaining between them. The CDR3 runs 13 residues. In germline, CDR1 is LNHDA, CDR2 SQIVND (reference sequence). CDR3 sequence: CASSIRVGVEAFF. Here the CDR3 DNA reads TGTGCCAGTAGTATAAGGGTCGGGGTAGAAGCTTTCTTT.

Of note for this clone: Additional DNA sequences in this sample encode the identical CDR3. The chain employs TRBV5-6 and TRBJ2-1, with D hard to call. From germline, CDR1 is SGHDT and CDR2 YYEEEE. Trimming shortened V by 4 bases and J by 9 bases, and 11 bases separated the two germline ends. The CDR3 covers 12 residues. The CDR3 sequence is CASSTLLGEQFF. The CDR3, as DNA: TGTGCCAGCAGCACCCTTTTGGGTGAGCAGTTCTTC.

This clone has just one count. The chain is built from TRBV21-1 and TRBJ1-5. TRBV21-1 is a recognized pseudogene. The CDR3 has 16 residues. DNA for the CDR3: TGTGCCAGCAGCTTAAACCCGGGCCCTTTGCATCAGCCCCAGCATTTT. Translated: CASSLNPGPLHQPQHF.

A note on this clone: This specimen includes other DNA sequences encoding the same CDR3. The chain recombines TRBV5-4 with TRBJ2-7; a weak D match, TRBD2 (5 bases). V shed 4 bases and J shed 2 bases, with 13 bases lying between them. This CDR3 contains 14 residues. Germline loops: CDR1 SGHNT, CDR2 YYREEE (reference sequence). CDR3 amino acids: CASSPDSSPYEQYF. CDR3 nucleotides: TGTGCCAGCAGCCCGGACTCCTCGCCCTACGAGCAGTACTTC.

This chain connects TRBV7-9 to TRBJ2-2; D tentatively reads TRBD1 or TRBD2 (5 bases each). The CDR3 spans 17 residues. V was cut by 2 bases and J by 0 bases, with 13 bases left in between. CDR1 and CDR2 from the germline V gene are SEHNR and FQNEAQ (reference sequence). The chain's CDR3 is CASSLYRGTPNTGELFF. The CDR3 DNA is TGTGCCAGCAGCTTATATCGGGGCACGCCGAACACCGGGGAGCTGTTTTTT.